This T cell receptor (beta chain) appears in the sequencing data of a study of T-cell memory formation after mild COVID-19. Study-wide background: TCR clusters were largely donor specific.

This clonotype came up a few times. What it binds is not known. CDR3 size: 13 residues. The ends were cut back, 7 bases at V and 5 bases at J, with 14 bases in the middle. Germline V gene data show CDR1 as MGHRA and CDR2 as YSYEKL. Broader study findings: Certain responding clones were present in pre-infection memory, suggesting participation of cross-reactive memory. Those CD4+ clones that contracted were mainly in CM and EM (CD8+ ones in EMRA).

5'RACE, which relied on constant-segment primers, yielded TCR alpha and TCR beta cDNA libraries carrying sample barcodes and UMIs. Each CDR3 protein is one row after TCRdb ran MiXCR on the 5' RACE reads. This sample has 55,000 to 65,000 distinct CDR3 sequences, with more than 8% found just once. Sequenced material: PBMCs or a T cell subset sorted from them (not recorded which). The rearrangement uses TRBV4-1 and TRBJ2-5; D ambiguous. The sequence came from a man younger than 30 who had mild COVID-19 (a few samples of this study predate the infection). Cell type and time point are not known. In nucleotides, the CDR3 is TGCGCCAGCACTCGGACCCCCGGGGAGACCCAGTACTTC. It codes for CASTRTPGETQYF.